This TCR beta chain derives from a study of blood T cell repertoires in COVID-19. This clone has just a few counts. The length of the CDR3 is 14 residues. V lost 8 bases, J lost 3 bases, and 17 bases lay in between. Germline lookup yields CDR1 ENHRY and CDR2 SYGVKD. Produced via immunoSEQ multiplex PCR; TCRdb's table is partial and in-frame only. The sample holds some 100,000 clones, around 85% seen once. The source of this sequence is a man between 70 and 80 years old who had recovered from COVID-19. This rearrangement joins TRBV10-3 to TRBJ2-7, with a tentative D call TRBD2 (6 bases). The sample was peripheral blood. In nucleotides, the CDR3 is TGTGCCATCTCCCCAGCGGGCCGTGACTACGAGCAGTACTTC. Protein sequence: CAISPAGRDYEQYF.